The T cell receptor (beta chain) described here comes from a study of blood T cell repertoires in COVID-19. Whole-study context: COVID-19 samples collected from the United States, Italy and Spain covered acute and convalescent phases. In each case, the material was cDNA or gDNA derived from T cells, B-cell-depleted T cells, or PBMCs.

Profiling relied on immunoSEQ multiplex PCR, and the TCRdb table lists in-frame clones only, not all of them. The sample contains about 280,000 clones, about 82% of which appear only once. CDR3 length: 14 residues. Trimming took 3 bases from V and 4 from J; bases not matched to a gene: 5. CDR1 SGDLS and CDR2 YYNGEE come from the germline V gene. This TCR came from a man over 45 with active or convalescent COVID-19. The V call is TRBV9, the J call TRBJ1-1; 8 bases line up with TRBD1. Material: peripheral blood. Written as DNA, the CDR3 is TGTGCCAGCAGCGCCGCAGGGGGCGGCACTGAAGCTTTCTTT. It encodes CASSAAGGGTEAFF.